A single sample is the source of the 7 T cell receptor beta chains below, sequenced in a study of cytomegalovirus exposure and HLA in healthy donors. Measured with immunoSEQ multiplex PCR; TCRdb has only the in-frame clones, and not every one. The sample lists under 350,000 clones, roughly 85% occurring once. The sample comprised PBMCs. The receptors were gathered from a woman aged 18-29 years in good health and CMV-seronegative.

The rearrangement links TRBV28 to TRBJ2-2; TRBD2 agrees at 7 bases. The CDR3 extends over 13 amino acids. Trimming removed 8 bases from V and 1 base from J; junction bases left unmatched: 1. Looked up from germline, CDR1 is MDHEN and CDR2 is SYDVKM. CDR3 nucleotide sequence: TGTGCCAGCGCTAGCGGGAACACCGGGGAGCTGTTTTTT. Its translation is CASASGNTGELFF.

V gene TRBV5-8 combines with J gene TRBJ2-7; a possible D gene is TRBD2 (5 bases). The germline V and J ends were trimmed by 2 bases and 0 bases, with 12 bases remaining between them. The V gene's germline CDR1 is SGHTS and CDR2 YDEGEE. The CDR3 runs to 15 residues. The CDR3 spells CASSFNGVPSYEQYF. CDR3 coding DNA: TGTGCCAGCAGCTTTAACGGGGTTCCCTCCTACGAGCAGTACTTC.

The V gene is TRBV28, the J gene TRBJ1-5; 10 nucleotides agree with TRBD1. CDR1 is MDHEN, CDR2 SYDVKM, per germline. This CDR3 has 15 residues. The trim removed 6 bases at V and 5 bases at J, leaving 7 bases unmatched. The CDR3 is CASRKQGQGHQPQHF. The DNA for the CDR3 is TGTGCCAGCAGAAAACAGGGACAGGGGCATCAGCCCCAGCATTTT.

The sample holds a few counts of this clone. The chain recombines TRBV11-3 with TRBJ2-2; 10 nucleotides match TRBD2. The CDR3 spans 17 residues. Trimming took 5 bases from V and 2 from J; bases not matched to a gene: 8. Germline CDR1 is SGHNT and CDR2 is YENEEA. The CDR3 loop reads CASSHTSSGSNTGELFF. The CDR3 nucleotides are TGTGCCAGCAGCCATACATCTAGCGGGAGTAACACCGGGGAGCTGTTTTTT.

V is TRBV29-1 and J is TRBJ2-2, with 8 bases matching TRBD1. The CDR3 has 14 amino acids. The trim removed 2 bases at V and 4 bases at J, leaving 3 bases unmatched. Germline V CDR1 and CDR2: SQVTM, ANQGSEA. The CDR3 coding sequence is TGCAGCGTTGAACAGGGGGCAGGCACCGGGGAGCTGTTTTTT. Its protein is CSVEQGAGTGELFF.

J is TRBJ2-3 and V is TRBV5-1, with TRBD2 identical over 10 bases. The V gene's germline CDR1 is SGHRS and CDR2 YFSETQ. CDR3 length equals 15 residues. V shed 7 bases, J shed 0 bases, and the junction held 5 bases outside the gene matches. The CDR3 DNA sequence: TGCGCCAGCGGGCTACTAGCGGGGAGCACAGATACGCAGTATTTT. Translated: CASGLLAGSTDTQYF. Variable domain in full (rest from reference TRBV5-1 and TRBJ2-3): KAGVTQTPRYLIKTRGQQVTLSCSPISGHRSVSWYQQTPGQGLQFLFEYFSETQRNKGNFPGRFSGRQFSNSRSEMNVSTLELGDSALYLCASGLLAGSTDTQYFGPGTRLTVL.

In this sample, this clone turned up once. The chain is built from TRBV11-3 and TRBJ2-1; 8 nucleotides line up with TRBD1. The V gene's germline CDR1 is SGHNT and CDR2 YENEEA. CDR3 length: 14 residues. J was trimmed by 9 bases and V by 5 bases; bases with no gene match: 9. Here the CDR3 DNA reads TGTGCCAGCAGCGCCCGACAGGGGCAGGCTGAGCAGTTCTTC. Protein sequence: CASSARQGQAEQFF.